What follows are 10 T cell receptor beta chains derived from one specimen sequenced in a study of T cells in Graves' hyperthyroidism and ophthalmopathy. Amplification targeted TCR beta CDR3 regions from RNA transcripts. A first-round RT-PCR of the TCR CDR3 used the HTBI primer set. MiXCR was run by TCRdb on the multiplex PCR reads, yielding one entry per CDR3 protein. The table has 250,000 to 300,000 distinct CDR3 sequences, roughly 15% seen once. The specimen sequenced was blood. All receptors derive from a woman aged 50 to 60 with Graves' hyperthyroidism that later progressed to Graves' ophthalmopathy.

Remarks on this clonotype: Being one base from a much bigger clone, this may be a read error. J is TRBJ2-3 and V is TRBV28; 8 bases are shared with TRBD2. Trimming cost V 3 bases and J 3 bases; bases outside gene matches: 11. The germline V gene has CDR1 MDHEN and CDR2 SYDVKM. The CDR3 is made up of 17 amino acids. CDR3 in DNA: TGTGCCAGCAGTTTTCCAAGCCCCGGGGGGGGGACAGATACGCAGTATTTT. Translated: CASSFPSPGGGTDTQYF.

This clonotype appeared a few times. The V call is TRBV9, the J call TRBJ2-2; no clear D. This CDR3 contains 16 residues. Germline CDR1 reads SGDLS; CDR2 reads YYNGEE. V gave up 0 bases and J gave up 0 bases, with 9 bases separating them. The CDR3 reads CASSVGNSANTGELFF. Written as DNA, the CDR3 is TGTGCCAGCAGCGTAGGGAATTCAGCGAACACCGGGGAGCTGTTTTTT.

This clonotype was seen more than once but under ten times. The chain combines TRBV7-9 with TRBJ1-2, with a tentative D call TRBD1 (6 bases). Per germline, CDR1 SEHNR and CDR2 FQNEAQ (reference sequence). Trimming removed 5 bases at V and 4 bases at J, with 20 bases between. The CDR3 contains 16 residues. The CDR3 DNA reads as TGTGCCAGCAGCGCCCGTCAGGGGCGCGGGGGCTATGGCTACACCTTC. Amino acids: CASSARQGRGGYGYTF.

The chain recombines TRBV7-6 with TRBJ2-5; D gene unclear. Trimming stripped 5 bases from V and 7 bases from J, with 8 bases between. The CDR3 loop spans 11 amino acids. CDR1 is SGHVS, CDR2 FNYEAQ, per germline. The CDR3: CASSPVRTQYF. CDR3 sequence (DNA): TGTGCCAGCAGCCCCGTCCGGACCCAGTACTTC.

This clonotype was detected only a few times. The rearrangement links TRBV27 to TRBJ2-7; perhaps TRBD2 as D (6 bases). The CDR3 totals 15 residues. The V and J ends lost 0 bases and 6 bases respectively, with 15 bases between them. Germline V gene sequence: CDR1 MNHEY, CDR2 SMNVEV (reference sequence). In DNA form, the CDR3 reads TGTGCCAGCAGTTTATCGTACGGGGGAAATGGCGAGCAGTACTTC. Translation gives CASSLSYGGNGEQYF.

This clonotype was seen at least ten times. This chain links TRBV18 with TRBJ1-4; a weak D match, TRBD1 (6 bases). Germline CDR1 KGHSH, CDR2 LQKENI. Trimming shortened V by 2 bases and J by 7 bases, and 14 bases separated the two germline ends. The CDR3 consists of 15 residues. In DNA, the CDR3 is TGTGCCAGCTCACCAGGACAGATAGTAGGTGAAAAACTGTTTTTT. Translated: CASSPGQIVGEKLFF. Filled out from reference TRBV18 and TRBJ1-4, the complete variable domain reads NAGVMQNPRHLVRRRGQEARLRCSPMKGHSHVYWYRQLPEEGLKFMVYLQKENIIDESGMPKERFSAEFPKEGPSILRIQQVVRGDSAAYFCASSPGQIVGEKLFFGSGTQLSVL.

Ten or more counts support this clonotype. The J gene is TRBJ1-1, the V gene TRBV20-1; TRBD1 agrees at 7 bases. Germline CDR1 and CDR2: DFQATT and SNEGSKA (reference sequence). CDR3 length equals 11 residues. The CDR3 is CSTGESTEAFF. CDR3 coding DNA: TGCAGCACAGGGGAGAGCACTGAAGCTTTCTTT.

The table lists this clonotype with many counts. The rearrangement joins TRBV30 to TRBJ2-7, with 7 nucleotides matching TRBD2. The ends lost 0 bases at V and 1 base at J; junction bases unmatched: 3. Germline CDR1 GTSNPN, CDR2 SVGIG (reference sequence). CDR3 length: 14 amino acids. In DNA form, the CDR3 reads TGTGCCTGGAGTGTAACTAGCGAGTCCTACGAGCAGTACTTC. Its translation is CAWSVTSESYEQYF. The full variable domain, with the rest looked up from reference TRBV30 and TRBJ2-7, is SQTIHQWPATLVQPVGSPLSLECTVEGTSNPNLYWYRQAAGRGLQLLFYSVGIGQISSEVPQNLSASRPQDRQFILSSKKLLLSDSGFYLCAWSVTSESYEQYFGPGTRLTVT.

The gene calls are TRBV6-2 or TRBV6-3 and TRBJ2-2, with 8 nucleotides matching TRBD1. Trimming at V came to 6 bases and at J to 3 bases, leaving 6 bases not matched to a gene. The CDR3 has 15 amino acids. Germline lookup yields CDR1 MNHEY and CDR2 SVGEGT. The CDR3 bases are TGTGCCAGCAGGGGAGACAGGGGATACACCGGGGAGCTGTTTTTT. Translation gives CASRGDRGYTGELFF.

This clonotype was seen repeatedly, ten times or more. The rearrangement uses TRBV20-1 and TRBJ1-6; 11 nucleotides line up with TRBD1. CDR3 length: 14 amino acids. Germline CDR1 DFQATT, CDR2 SNEGSKA (reference sequence). Trimming removed 5 bases from V and 12 bases from J; junction bases left unmatched: 9. This CDR3 reads CSARPGTGGLPLHF. The CDR3 nucleotides read TGCAGTGCTCGCCCAGGGACAGGGGGATTACCCCTCCACTTT.